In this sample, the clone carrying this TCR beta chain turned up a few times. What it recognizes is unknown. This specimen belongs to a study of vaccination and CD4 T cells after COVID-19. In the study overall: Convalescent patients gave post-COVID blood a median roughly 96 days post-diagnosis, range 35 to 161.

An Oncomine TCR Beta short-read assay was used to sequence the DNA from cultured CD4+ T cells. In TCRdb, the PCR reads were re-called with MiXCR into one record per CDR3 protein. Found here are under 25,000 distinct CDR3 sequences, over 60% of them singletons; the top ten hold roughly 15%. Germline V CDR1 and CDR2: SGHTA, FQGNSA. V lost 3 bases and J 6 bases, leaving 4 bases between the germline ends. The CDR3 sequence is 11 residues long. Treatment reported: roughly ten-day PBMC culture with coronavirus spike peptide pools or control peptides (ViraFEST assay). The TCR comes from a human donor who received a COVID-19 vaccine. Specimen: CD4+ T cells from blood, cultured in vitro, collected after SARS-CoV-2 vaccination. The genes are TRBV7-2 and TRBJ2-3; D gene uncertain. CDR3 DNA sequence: TGTGCCAGCAGCTTTCGGGATACGCAGTATTTT. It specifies CASSFRDTQYF.